The 24 T cell receptor beta chains given below trace back to one sample, sequenced in a study of response to subunit inactivated influenza vaccine. TCRdb passed the RT-PCR reads through MiXCR, listing each CDR3 protein once. The repertoire holds 530,000 or so distinct CDR3 sequences, with approximately 24% as singletons. The specimen comprised CD4+ T cells sorted from PBMCs, sampled roughly 5 days after vaccination. The receptors were gathered from a man aged 50-60 years who received an inactivated influenza vaccine.

This rearrangement joins TRBV18 to TRBJ2-2; D call uncertain. The V end was cut by 5 bases, the J end by 7 bases, with 11 bases between. The CDR3 has 13 residues. From germline, CDR1 is KGHSH and CDR2 LQKENI. CDR3 residues: CASSSTFGGELFF. DNA for the CDR3: TGTGCCAGCTCATCCACGTTTGGCGGGGAGCTGTTTTTT.

This clonotype was observed at least ten times. The J gene is TRBJ1-4, the V gene TRBV6-5, with no clear D. Between the trimmed V and J ends, which lost 1 base and 8 bases, there was a span of 8 bases. This CDR3 has 13 amino acids. Germline assignment: CDR1 MNHEY and CDR2 SVGAGI. The CDR3 here is CASSYYQGEKLFF. The CDR3 region has the DNA TGTGCCAGCAGTTACTACCAAGGGGAAAAACTGTTTTTT.

This chain connects TRBV21-1 to TRBJ2-5; the D call of TRBD2 is as the table states it, not checked on the DNA. TRBV21-1 is listed as a pseudogene. This CDR3 has 17 amino acids. CDR3 in amino acids: CASSKEGGPKSEETQYF. CDR3 bases: TGTGCCAGCAGCAAAGAAGGAGGGCCTAAATCGGAAGAGACCCAGTACTTC.

The chain combines TRBV5-1 with TRBJ2-7, with D tentatively TRBD1 or TRBD2 (5 bases each). The CDR3 sequence is 17 residues long. V shed 2 bases and J shed 3 bases, with 21 bases lying between them. The germline CDR1 and CDR2 sequences are SGHRS and YFSETQ. The DNA of the CDR3 is TGCGCCAGCAGCTTATACCGGGACGGGTACAAAATCTACGAGCAGTACTTC. Translation gives CASSLYRDGYKIYEQYF. The whole variable domain, filled in from reference TRBV5-1 and TRBJ2-7, reads KAGVTQTPRYLIKTRGQQVTLSCSPISGHRSVSWYQQTPGQGLQFLFEYFSETQRNKGNFPGRFSGRQFSNSRSEMNVSTLELGDSALYLCASSLYRDGYKIYEQYFGPGTRLTVT.

The chain has TRBV28 and TRBJ2-5; D tentatively reads TRBD1 or TRBD2 (7 bases each). The CDR3 runs to 14 residues. Looked up from germline, CDR1 is MDHEN and CDR2 is SYDVKM. The V and J ends lost 8 bases and 7 bases respectively, with 20 bases between them. The CDR3 DNA follows: TGTGCCAGCCGGGGAGCGGGAAACAGGGGGACCCAGTACTTC. Amino acid sequence: CASRGAGNRGTQYF.

V usage is TRBV28 and J usage is TRBJ2-7; TRBD2 is a possible D gene (5 bases). V was shortened by 3 bases and J by 0 bases, with 6 bases between the two germline ends. The germline CDR1 and CDR2 sequences are MDHEN and SYDVKM. The CDR3 contains 13 residues. Here the CDR3 DNA reads TGTGCCAGCAGTTTCGAGGGCTCCTACGAGCAGTACTTC. This sequence encodes CASSFEGSYEQYF.

This clonotype has more than one count but fewer than ten. The chain has TRBV10-3 and TRBJ2-7; a possible D gene is TRBD2 (5 bases). CDR3 length: 13 amino acids. Germline-derived CDR1 and CDR2 are ENHRY and SYGVKD. With 4 bases removed from V and 3 bases from J, the gap between germline ends came to 10 bases. The CDR3 protein is CAISAGGGYEQYF. DNA of the CDR3: TGTGCCATCAGTGCTGGAGGAGGCTACGAGCAGTACTTC.

The chain recombines TRBV4-3 with TRBJ1-6; 10 bases are shared with TRBD1. This CDR3 spans 16 amino acids. Germline loops: CDR1 LGHNA, CDR2 YSLEER. The V segment lost 4 bases and the J segment 7 bases; nucleotides outside the gene matches: 7. The CDR3 reads CASSRGDRGRNSPLHF. Here the CDR3 DNA reads TGCGCCAGCAGCCGGGGGGACAGGGGACGAAATTCACCCCTCCACTTT.

The chain links TRBV20-1 to TRBJ1-5; TRBD1 matches 9 bases. After removal of 0 bases from V and 5 bases from J, the junction contained 2 bases not matched to a gene. The germline gives CDR1 DFQATT, CDR2 SNEGSKA (reference sequence). The CDR3 contains 14 residues. CDR3 protein: CSAREGQGHQPQHF. The CDR3 DNA sequence: TGCAGTGCTAGAGAGGGACAGGGCCATCAGCCCCAGCATTTT.

This clonotype was counted only a few times. V usage is TRBV4-1 and J usage is TRBJ1-4, with TRBD1 matching over 10 bases. Trimming took 5 bases from V and 8 from J; bases not matched to a gene: 8. Germline-derived CDR1 and CDR2 are MGHRA and YSYEKL. The CDR3 has 15 residues. The CDR3 reads CASSDPGQGSEKLFF. Written as DNA, the CDR3 is TGCGCCAGCAGCGACCCGGGACAGGGGTCGGAAAAACTGTTTTTT.

The gene calls are TRBV12-3 or TRBV12-4 and TRBJ1-6; D is unclear. CDR3 length equals 15 residues. With 6 bases removed from V and 8 bases from J, the gap between germline ends came to 17 bases. The CDR3 loop is CASRPPRGFYSPLHF. The CDR3 bases are TGTGCCAGCAGACCCCCCCGGGGTTTTTATTCACCCCTCCACTTT.

This clonotype was recorded many times. This rearrangement joins TRBV7-9 to TRBJ2-1, with 8 bases fitting TRBD1. J was trimmed by 3 bases and V by 1 base; bases with no gene match: 2. CDR3 length: 15 residues. The germline V gene has CDR1 SEHNR and CDR2 FQNEAQ (reference sequence). The CDR3 coding sequence is TGTGCCAGCAGCTTAGGGACAGGGCACTACAATGAGCAGTTCTTC. This encodes CASSLGTGHYNEQFF.

There are a few counts of this clonotype. This chain joins TRBV10-3 and TRBJ1-5; 7 nucleotides match TRBD1. This CDR3 has 13 amino acids. V shed 6 bases and J 4 bases; nucleotides not matched to a gene: 3. The germline gives CDR1 ENHRY, CDR2 SYGVKD. The CDR3 DNA sequence: TGTGCCATCAGCGGGACAGATAATCAGCCCCAGCATTTT. The encoded protein is CAISGTDNQPQHF.

The gene calls are TRBV12-3 or TRBV12-4 and TRBJ1-3; possible D gene TRBD1, 5 bases. V lost 3 bases and J 4 bases, leaving 13 bases between the germline ends. The CDR3 covers 15 residues. This CDR3 reads CASSLRGVAGNTIYF. The CDR3 nucleotides are TGTGCCAGCAGTTTGCGGGGGGTAGCCGGAAACACCATATATTTT.

The V call is TRBV20-1, the J call TRBJ2-5; D is uncertain. The germline V gene has CDR1 DFQATT and CDR2 SNEGSKA (reference sequence). This CDR3 contains 14 residues. Trimming took 3 bases from V and 2 from J, leaving 13 bases between them. The CDR3, as DNA: TGCAGTGCTAGTGTCCTACTTGGACAAGAGACCCAGTACTTC. Its protein product is CSASVLLGQETQYF.

This clonotype appeared a few times. The chain joins TRBV20-1 to TRBJ2-7; D gene uncertain. Germline V lookup: CDR1 DFQATT, CDR2 SNEGSKA (reference sequence). The CDR3 length is 11 residues. V was clipped by 6 bases and J by 4 bases, with 10 bases between them. CDR3 in DNA: TGCAGTGCGTTAGAAGTGTACGAGCAGTACTTC. This codes for CSALEVYEQYF.

This clonotype appeared many times. The J gene is TRBJ2-5, the V gene TRBV29-1; D is ambiguous. Looked up from germline, CDR1 is SQVTM and CDR2 is ANQGSEA. The V gene lost 6 bases and the J gene lost 4 bases, with 18 bases spanning the gap. The CDR3 loop spans 14 amino acids. CDR3 in amino acids: CSVDRRASGETQYF. The CDR3 DNA is TGCAGCGTGGACCGAAGGGCATCGGGAGAGACCCAGTACTTC.

The chain uses TRBV27 and TRBJ2-7; 8 positions agree with TRBD1. The CDR3 sequence is 17 residues long. The trim removed 3 bases at V and 1 base at J, leaving 11 bases unmatched. CDR1 and CDR2 from the germline V gene are MNHEY and SMNVEV (reference sequence). The CDR3 bases are TGTGCCAGCAGTTTTAACTCACAGGGGGTTCCGTCCTACGAGCAGTACTTC. The encoded protein is CASSFNSQGVPSYEQYF.

This clonotype was seen many times. CDR3 nucleotides: TGTGCCGTGGAAGTCCGCTCCTACAATGAGCAGTTCTTC. Protein: CAVEVRSYNEQFF. The rearrangement uses TRBV6-1 and TRBJ2-1; D gene ambiguous. Trimming removed 11 bases from V and 0 bases from J, with 11 bases in between. The CDR3 is made up of 13 amino acids. CDR1 and CDR2 (germline): MNHNS, SASEGT.

This chain connects TRBV30 to TRBJ1-4; TRBD1 matches at 7 bases. Germline V gives CDR1 GTSNPN, CDR2 SVGIG (reference sequence). The length of the CDR3 is 14 residues. V lost 2 bases and J lost 11; bases outside the gene matches: 11. CDR3 in DNA: TGTGCCTGGAGTCTAGGGACAGCGAGAGGGAAACTGTTTTTT. This gives the protein CAWSLGTARGKLFF.

The rearrangement uses TRBV2 and TRBJ2-2, with 11 bases lining up with TRBD2. The germline gives CDR1 SNHLY, CDR2 FYNNEI. J gave up 6 bases and V 4 bases, and 4 bases lay outside the gene matches. This CDR3 is built from 15 residues. The CDR3 sequence: CASSGLAGGSGELFF. In DNA, the CDR3 is TGTGCCAGCAGTGGTCTAGCGGGAGGTTCCGGGGAGCTGTTTTTT.

This clonotype has a handful of counts. The chain joins TRBV7-9 to TRBJ2-1; TRBD1 might be the D (6 bases). CDR3 length: 14 amino acids. V gave up 5 bases and J gave up 3 bases, with 11 bases separating them. The V gene's germline CDR1 is SEHNR and CDR2 FQNEAQ (reference sequence). In DNA, the CDR3 is TGTGCCAGCAGCCCGCAGGGGAACTACAATGAGCAGTTCTTC. Translated: CASSPQGNYNEQFF.

The rearrangement joins TRBV12-3 or TRBV12-4 to TRBJ2-3; D may be TRBD2 (6 bases). The CDR3 sequence is 17 residues long. The V gene lost 8 bases and the J gene lost 0 bases, with 21 bases spanning the gap. The CDR3 reads CASSPLGGGYSTDTQYF. CDR3 DNA: TGTGCCAGCTCCCCTCTCGGTGGAGGGTATAGCACAGATACGCAGTATTTT.

This chain uses TRBV12-3 or TRBV12-4 with TRBJ2-7; TRBD2 might be the D (7 bases). The CDR3 contains 14 residues. Trimming left V 4 bases short and J 9 bases short, with 19 bases between. CDR3 nucleotide sequence: TGTGCCAGCAGTTCGGGGGGCCAGTCCCTGGTGCAGTACTTC. Residues: CASSSGGQSLVQYF.